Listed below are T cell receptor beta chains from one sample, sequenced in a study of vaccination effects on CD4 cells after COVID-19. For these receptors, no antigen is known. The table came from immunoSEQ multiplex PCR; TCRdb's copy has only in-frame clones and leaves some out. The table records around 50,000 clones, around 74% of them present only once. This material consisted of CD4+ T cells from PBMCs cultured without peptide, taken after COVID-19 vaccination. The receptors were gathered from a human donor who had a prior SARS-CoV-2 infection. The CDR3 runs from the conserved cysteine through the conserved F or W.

CDR3 protein: CASSARQGGRNQPQHF
V gene: TRBV7-2
J gene: TRBJ1-5

CDR3 protein: CASSQEMGTIGNQPQHF
V gene: TRBV4-1
J gene: TRBJ1-5

CDR3 protein: CASSREPSRSGMNTEAFF
V gene: TRBV5-6
J gene: TRBJ1-1

CDR3 protein: CASSEGTSGGEPLQATQYF
V gene: TRBV9
J gene: TRBJ2-3

CDR3 protein: CAISAFSSEQFF
V gene: TRBV10-3
J gene: TRBJ2-1

CDR3 protein: CATSRVDQYQETQYF
V gene: TRBV15
J gene: TRBJ2-5

CDR3 protein: CASSHPGGQGIEQYF
V gene: TRBV4-2
J gene: TRBJ2-7

CDR3 protein: CASRTFNYGYTF
V gene: TRBV6-5
J gene: TRBJ1-2

CDR3 protein: CASSLQGLYESGYTF
V gene: TRBV5-6
J gene: TRBJ1-2

CDR3 protein: CASSVGSGQGASMGEQYF
V gene: TRBV9
J gene: TRBJ2-7

CDR3 protein: CAWSWTGATDTQYF
V gene: TRBV30
J gene: TRBJ2-3

CDR3 protein: CASSLRTSGGNYNEQFF
V gene: TRBV13
J gene: TRBJ2-1

CDR3 protein: CASSLGGRVQFF
V gene: TRBV7-2
J gene: TRBJ2-1

CDR3 protein: CASSEAGLGYHEQYF
V gene: TRBV2
J gene: TRBJ2-7

CDR3 protein: CASSVTGDATGELFF
V gene: TRBV9
J gene: TRBJ2-2

CDR3 protein: CAWSFLAGGYEQYF
V gene: TRBV30
J gene: TRBJ2-7

CDR3 protein: CASSLGGTEYNEQFF
V gene: TRBV5-1
J gene: TRBJ2-1

CDR3 protein: CASSFRLQGSYEQYF
V gene: TRBV7-2
J gene: TRBJ2-7

CDR3 protein: CASSAGTGEGGYTF
V gene: TRBV9
J gene: TRBJ1-2

CDR3 protein: CASSPGTGKGEQYF
V gene: TRBV5-1
J gene: TRBJ2-7

CDR3 protein: CASTHRVAGILGYTQYF
V gene: TRBV5-1
J gene: TRBJ2-3

CDR3 protein: CASSSRQGVSGNTIYF
V gene: TRBV19
J gene: TRBJ1-3

CDR3 protein: CASSFGTSALGSYEQYF
V gene: TRBV5-1
J gene: TRBJ2-7